The 29 T cell receptor beta chains below were found in one sample sequenced in a study of blood T cell repertoires in COVID-19 (TCRdb year 2020). Libraries were prepared through the immunoSEQ multiplex PCR assay. Held by TCRdb, this immuneACCESS table contains in-frame sequences only and omits some clones. Under half of the omission traces to an unresolved V gene where checked; the cause of the rest is unknown. Across this sample there are approximately 300,000 clones, with roughly nine tenths seen only once. The ten largest clones represent approximately 6% of the sample. The sample taken for sequencing was PBMCs or T cells enriched from blood (not recorded which). These receptors were taken from a woman aged 25 to 39 who had recovered from COVID-19.

CDR3 sequence reads: CASSVTGGYNEQFF. Written as DNA, the CDR3 is TGTGCCAGCAGCGTGACAGGGGGTTACAATGAGCAGTTCTTC. The chain has TRBV9 and TRBJ2-1; TRBD1 agrees at 9 bases. V shed 2 bases, J shed 4 bases, and the junction held 1 base outside the gene matches. Germline CDR1 is SGDLS and CDR2 is YYNGEE. The CDR3 extends over 14 amino acids. Using reference TRBV9 and TRBJ2-1 for the parts outside the CDR3, the full variable domain is DSGVTQTPKHLITATGQRVTLRCSPRSGDLSVYWYQQSLDQGLQFLIQYYNGEERAKGNILERFSAQQFPDLHSELNLSSLELGDSALYFCASSVTGGYNEQFFGPGTRLTVL.

The V call is TRBV6-5, the J call TRBJ2-6; tentative D call: TRBD1 (5 bases). V gave up 8 bases and J gave up 1 base, with 12 bases separating them. The CDR3 has 15 amino acids. CDR1 MNHEY and CDR2 SVGAGI come from the germline V gene. The CDR3 loop reads CASRQGWSGANVLTF. Written as DNA, the CDR3 is TGTGCCAGCCGGCAGGGTTGGTCTGGGGCCAACGTCCTGACTTTC.

The chain combines TRBV7-2 with TRBJ1-6, with TRBD1 identical over 11 bases. The CDR3 length is 16 residues. The V gene end was trimmed by 5 bases and the J gene end by 9 bases; junction bases not matched to a gene: 9. Germline CDR1 and CDR2: SGHTA and FQGNSA. The CDR3 DNA sequence: TGTGCCAGCAGCCCATGGAGGGGACAGGGGGGTTCACCCCTCCACTTT. Protein sequence: CASSPWRGQGGSPLHF.

The chain joins TRBV9 to TRBJ2-3; 9 nucleotides line up with TRBD2. CDR1 SGDLS and CDR2 YYNGEE come from the germline V gene. The CDR3 has 15 residues. The V and J ends lost 2 bases and 1 base, in that order; junction bases with no gene match: 2. CDR3 sequence reads: CASSVSGGRTDTQYF. The CDR3 DNA sequence: TGTGCCAGCAGCGTGAGCGGGGGGCGCACAGATACGCAGTATTTT.

The rearrangement joins TRBV6-5 to TRBJ1-4, with a tentative D call TRBD1 (6 bases). Germline CDR1 MNHEY, CDR2 SVGAGI. Trimming cost V 10 bases and J 7 bases, with 16 bases left between them. The CDR3 has 13 residues. CDR3 DNA: TGTGCCACCCAACAGGGTTTTAGTGAAAAACTGTTTTTT. Protein product: CATQQGFSEKLFF.

A note on this clone: The sample carries other DNA sequences with the same CDR3. The chain uses TRBV18 and TRBJ1-4, with D possibly matching TRBD1 (6 bases). V lost 3 bases to trimming and J lost 5 bases, with 7 bases between them. Germline V gene lookup returns CDR1 KGHSH and CDR2 LQKENI. The CDR3 is made up of 13 amino acids. CDR3: CASSPDRNEKLFF. CDR3 bases: TGTGCCAGCTCACCTGACAGGAATGAAAAACTGTTTTTT.

This sequence joins TRBV7-2 and TRBJ1-1, with 7 bases fitting TRBD1. The germline CDR1 and CDR2 sequences are SGHTA and FQGNSA. V gave up 3 bases and J gave up 4 bases; unmatched junction bases: 2. The CDR3 loop spans 13 amino acids. The CDR3: CASSFAGGTEAFF. The CDR3 nucleotides are TGTGCCAGCAGCTTTGCAGGGGGCACTGAAGCTTTCTTT.

The J gene is TRBJ1-1, the V gene TRBV29-1, with D maybe TRBD1 (5 bases). Germline V lookup: CDR1 SQVTM, CDR2 ANQGSEA. The length of the CDR3 is 13 residues. CDR3 bases: TGCAGTTCCCAGGGTGCTCGGAACACTGAAGCTTTCTTT. It is translated as CSSQGARNTEAFF.

This clone was counted a single time. The chain uses TRBV10-3 and TRBJ2-7, with 8 bases lining up with TRBD1. The germline V gene encodes CDR1 ENHRY and CDR2 SYGVKD. With V trimmed by 8 bases and J by 7 bases, 10 bases remained unmatched. The CDR3 spans 13 residues. Written as DNA, the CDR3 is TGTGCCATCTCCGGGACAGGCCTAATGGAGCAGTACTTC. Its protein product is CAISGTGLMEQYF.

V and J are TRBV9 and TRBJ1-4, with 7 bases matching TRBD1. Losses at the gene ends were 3 bases for V and 4 bases for J; bases not matched to a gene: 3. The CDR3 has 14 amino acids. From germline, CDR1 is SGDLS and CDR2 YYNGEE. In nucleotides, the CDR3 is TGTGCCAGCAGCGCTTCAGGGGGTAATGAAAAACTGTTTTTT. It is translated as CASSASGGNEKLFF.

The count of this clone is one. V usage is TRBV18 and J usage is TRBJ1-1; D remains unclear. The germline gives CDR1 KGHSH, CDR2 LQKENI. V lost 2 bases and J lost 4, with 14 bases in between. CDR3 size: 15 residues. The CDR3 region is CASSPVASGSTEAFF. The CDR3 nucleotides read TGTGCCAGCTCACCAGTGGCCTCAGGTAGCACTGAAGCTTTCTTT.

This chain joins TRBV7-9 and TRBJ1-2, with 8 bases matching TRBD1. Germline-derived CDR1 and CDR2 are SEHNR and FQNEAQ (reference sequence). V lost 4 bases and J lost 4; bases outside the gene matches: 5. This CDR3 has 14 residues. CDR3 residues: CASSSGTGTYGYTF. As DNA, the CDR3 is TGTGCCAGCAGCTCCGGGACAGGCACCTATGGCTACACCTTC.

The chain employs TRBV21-1 and TRBJ2-7; no DNA check was done on the table's D call, TRBD2. TRBV21-1 is designated a pseudogene. The CDR3 consists of 16 residues. CDR3 bases: TGTGCCAGGCGCAGCGGGGGGGATCGAAGCTCCTACGAGCAGTACTTC. As protein: CARRSGGDRSSYEQYF.

The V call is TRBV9, the J call TRBJ2-3, with a weak D call TRBD1 (5 bases). The germline V and J ends were trimmed by 0 bases and 1 base, with 9 bases remaining between them. Germline V gene data show CDR1 as SGDLS and CDR2 as YYNGEE. This CDR3 contains 15 residues. The CDR3 sequence is CASSVGGAGTDTQYF. The CDR3 region has the DNA TGTGCCAGCAGCGTAGGGGGCGCAGGCACAGATACGCAGTATTTT. Drawing the rest from reference TRBV9 and TRBJ2-3, the complete variable domain is DSGVTQTPKHLITATGQRVTLRCSPRSGDLSVYWYQQSLDQGLQFLIQYYNGEERAKGNILERFSAQQFPDLHSELNLSSLELGDSALYFCASSVGGAGTDTQYFGPGTRLTVL.

The J gene is TRBJ2-1, the V gene TRBV6-5; TRBD1 aligns across 9 bases. Germline-derived CDR1 and CDR2 are MNHEY and SVGAGI. Trimming at V came to 10 bases and at J to 5 bases, leaving 9 bases not matched to a gene. The CDR3 runs 14 residues. The CDR3 loop reads CATRPGQGNNEQFF. DNA for the CDR3: TGTGCCACCAGACCGGGACAGGGAAACAATGAGCAGTTCTTC.

This chain joins TRBV12-3 or TRBV12-4 and TRBJ1-2; a weak D match, TRBD1 (5 bases). V was cut by 6 bases and J by 11 bases, with 13 bases left in between. The CDR3 contains 11 residues. The DNA for the CDR3 is TGTGCCAGCAGCCGGGACTCCGGGTACACCTTC. Its translation: CASSRDSGYTF.

The V gene is TRBV20-1, the J gene TRBJ1-6; TRBD1 is a possible D gene (5 bases). Trimming left V 3 bases short and J 9 bases short, with 15 bases between. CDR1 and CDR2 (germline): DFQATT, SNEGSKA (reference sequence). The CDR3 is 14 amino acids. CDR3 amino acids: CSASRGDLGSPLHF. In DNA form, the CDR3 reads TGCAGTGCTAGTCGGGGGGATCTGGGTTCACCCCTCCACTTT.

The rearrangement links TRBV30 to TRBJ2-7; D not certain. This CDR3 comprises 14 residues. From germline, CDR1 is GTSNPN and CDR2 SVGIG (reference sequence). V lost 0 bases and J 6 bases, leaving 15 bases between the germline ends. The CDR3 DNA reads TGTGCCTGGAGTGTCTGGAGCAGAGAAGGCGAGCAGTACTTC. Translation gives CAWSVWSREGEQYF.

This chain's CDR3 is CATSSREGNQPQHF. The CDR3 DNA reads TGTGCCACCAGCAGTAGGGAGGGCAATCAGCCCCAGCATTTT. This chain joins TRBV15 and TRBJ1-5; D unclear. The V gene lost 3 bases and the J gene lost 2 bases, with 8 bases spanning the gap. CDR3 size: 14 residues. Germline V CDR1 and CDR2: LNHNV, YYDKDF (reference sequence).

This clone was picked up a small number of times. The rearrangement links TRBV29-1 to TRBJ1-1; 7 positions match TRBD1. This CDR3 has 13 amino acids. Germline-derived CDR1 and CDR2 are SQVTM and ANQGSEA. DNA of the CDR3: TGCAGTTGTGGGCCCCGAGGGGGCTCTGAAGCTTTCTTT. Its protein product is CSCGPRGGSEAFF. The full variable domain, completed using reference TRBV29-1 and TRBJ1-1, is SAVISQKPSRDICQRGTSLTIQCQVDSQVTMMFWYRQQPGQSLTLIATANQGSEATYESGFVIDKFPISRPNLTFSTLTVSNMSPEDSSIYLCSCGPRGGSEAFFGQGTRLTVV.

This chain uses TRBV7-6 with TRBJ2-1; 11 bases align to TRBD1. Per the germline V gene, CDR1 is SGHVS and CDR2 is FNYEAQ. CDR3 length: 15 amino acids. J was trimmed by 9 bases and V by 2 bases; bases with no gene match: 6. The CDR3 spells CASSLLGQGAGEQFF. CDR3 nucleotide sequence: TGTGCCAGCAGCTTATTAGGACAGGGGGCTGGTGAGCAGTTCTTC.

The chain uses TRBV19 and TRBJ1-5; 8 positions match TRBD1. The CDR3 totals 15 residues. V trimming: 3 bases; J trimming: 5 bases; junction bases outside the gene matches: 6. The germline CDR1 and CDR2 sequences are LNHDA and SQIVND (reference sequence). This CDR3 is CASSIRGPGYQPQHF. CDR3 nucleotide sequence: TGTGCCAGTAGTATCAGGGGGCCGGGGTATCAGCCCCAGCATTTT.

This chain joins TRBV7-3 and TRBJ1-1; D perhaps matches TRBD1 (5 bases). Trimming removed 0 bases from V and 8 bases from J, with 13 bases in between. Looked up from germline, CDR1 is SGHTA and CDR2 is FQGTGA. The CDR3 runs 14 residues. This CDR3 is CASSLTGGRAEAFF. Written as DNA, the CDR3 is TGTGCCAGCAGCTTAACCGGGGGGAGGGCGGAAGCTTTCTTT.

This sequence joins TRBV5-6 and TRBJ2-3; possible D gene TRBD2, 5 bases. CDR1 is SGHDT, CDR2 YYEEEE, per germline. The V gene lost 4 bases and the J gene lost 6 bases, with 12 bases spanning the gap. The CDR3 is made up of 13 amino acids. In DNA, the CDR3 is TGTGCCAGCAGCATCCGGACTGTGGATACGCAGTATTTT. Translated, it gives CASSIRTVDTQYF.

The V call is TRBV9, the J call TRBJ1-2; D perhaps matches TRBD1 (6 bases). Germline V CDR1 and CDR2: SGDLS, YYNGEE. The CDR3 is made up of 16 amino acids. V lost 3 bases, J lost 4 bases, and 19 bases lay in between. This CDR3 is CASSAPGGPGGYGYTF. For the CDR3, the DNA is TGTGCCAGCAGCGCCCCCGGGGGGCCCGGGGGCTATGGCTACACCTTC.

The chain has TRBV20-1 and TRBJ1-1; TRBD1 matches at 7 bases. CDR1 and CDR2 from the germline V gene are DFQATT and SNEGSKA (reference sequence). This CDR3 is built from 10 residues. The CDR3, as DNA: TGCACCTCAGGGGGATTGAAAGCTTTCTTT. Translated, it gives CTSGGLKAFF.

The chain joins TRBV5-1 to TRBJ2-1, with 8 bases that match TRBD2. The CDR3 contains 15 residues. Germline CDR1 is SGHRS and CDR2 is YFSETQ. J gave up 5 bases and V 3 bases, and 7 bases lay outside the gene matches. CDR3 loop: CASSSPREGDNEQFF. CDR3 sequence (DNA): TGCGCCAGCAGCTCCCCCCGGGAGGGGGACAATGAGCAGTTCTTC.

J is TRBJ1-2 and V is TRBV7-9; a weak D match, TRBD1 (5 bases). Between the trimmed V and J ends, which lost 1 base and 8 bases, there was a span of 14 bases. This CDR3 spans 14 amino acids. CDR1 and CDR2 (germline): SEHNR, FQNEAQ (reference sequence). The CDR3 DNA reads TGTGCCAGCAGCTTAGGGGGAGGGGATAGAGGCTACACCTTC. The encoded protein is CASSLGGGDRGYTF.

The rearrangement uses TRBV6-5 and TRBJ2-1, with TRBD2 matching over 7 bases. Trimming took 6 bases from V and 10 from J; bases not matched to a gene: 3. Germline values: CDR1 MNHEY, CDR2 SVGAGI. The CDR3 has 11 amino acids. In DNA, the CDR3 is TGTGCCAGCAGGCCGGGACTAGAGCAGTTCTTC. Translation gives CASRPGLEQFF.